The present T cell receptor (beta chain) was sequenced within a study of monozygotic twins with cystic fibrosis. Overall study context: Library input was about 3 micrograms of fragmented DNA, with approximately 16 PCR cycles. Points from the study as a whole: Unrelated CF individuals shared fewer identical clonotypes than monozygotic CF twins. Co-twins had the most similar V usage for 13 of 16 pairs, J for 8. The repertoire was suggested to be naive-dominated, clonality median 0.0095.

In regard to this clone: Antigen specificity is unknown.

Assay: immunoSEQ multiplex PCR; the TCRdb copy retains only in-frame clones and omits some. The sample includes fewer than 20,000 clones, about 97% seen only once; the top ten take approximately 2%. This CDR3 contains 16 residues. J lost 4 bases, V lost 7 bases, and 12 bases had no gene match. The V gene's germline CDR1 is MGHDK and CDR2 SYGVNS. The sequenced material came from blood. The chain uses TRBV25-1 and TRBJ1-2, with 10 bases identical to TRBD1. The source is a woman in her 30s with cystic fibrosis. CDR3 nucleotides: TGTGCCAGCAATGCAAATCCGGGACAGGGGAGCTATGGCTACACCTTC. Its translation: CASNANPGQGSYGYTF.